The clone carrying this T cell receptor (beta chain) was recorded at least ten times. The antigen is unknown. The entry originates in a study of early T cells in non-severe SARS-CoV-2 infection. Study as a whole: Bulk RNA isolated from unsorted whole blood underwent sequencing; chains were not paired. Findings and limits, study-wide: Private and CD4 specificities were missed by VDJdb matching, which favored anti-spike CD8 responses.

The TCR library protocol was used to attach unique molecular identifiers. These identifiers were attached to individual cDNA molecules. TCRdb fed the 5' RACE reads into MiXCR, producing one record per CDR3 protein. The sample yields 70,000 to 85,000 distinct CDR3 sequences, roughly 12% seen once. The CDR3 length is 14 residues. Trimming removed 2 bases from V and 15 bases from J, with 20 bases in between. Germline CDR1 and CDR2: MNHNY and SVGAGI (reference sequence). This sequence was found in an adult who was a healthcare worker with PCR-confirmed SARS-CoV-2 infection or an uninfected control (not recorded which). The donor label of this sample is uncertain. The input for sequencing was whole blood, taken at baseline. This chain joins TRBV6-6 and TRBJ2-1; weak D call: TRBD1 (6 bases). DNA for the CDR3: TGTGCCAGCAGTTACCAATCGCGGACAGCCGAAAGGTTCTTC. Protein: CASSYQSRTAERFF.